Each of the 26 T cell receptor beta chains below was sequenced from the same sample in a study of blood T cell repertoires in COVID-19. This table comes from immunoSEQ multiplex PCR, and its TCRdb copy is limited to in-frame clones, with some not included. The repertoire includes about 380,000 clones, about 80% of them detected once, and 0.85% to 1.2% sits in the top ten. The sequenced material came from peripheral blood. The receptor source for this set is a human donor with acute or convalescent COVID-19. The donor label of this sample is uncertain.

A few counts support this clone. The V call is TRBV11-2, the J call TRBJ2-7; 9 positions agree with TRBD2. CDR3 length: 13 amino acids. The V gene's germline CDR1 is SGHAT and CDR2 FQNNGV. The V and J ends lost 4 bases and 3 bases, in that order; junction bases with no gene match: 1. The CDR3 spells CASSSTSGYEQYF. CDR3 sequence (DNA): TGTGCCAGCAGCTCGACTAGCGGCTACGAGCAGTACTTC.

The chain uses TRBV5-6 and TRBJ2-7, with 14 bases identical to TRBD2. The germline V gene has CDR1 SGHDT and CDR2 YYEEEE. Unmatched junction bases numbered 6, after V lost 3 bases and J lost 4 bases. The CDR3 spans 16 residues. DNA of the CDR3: TGTGCCAGCAGCTGGAAGACTAGCGGGGGGGCTTACGAGCAGTACTTC. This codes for CASSWKTSGGAYEQYF.

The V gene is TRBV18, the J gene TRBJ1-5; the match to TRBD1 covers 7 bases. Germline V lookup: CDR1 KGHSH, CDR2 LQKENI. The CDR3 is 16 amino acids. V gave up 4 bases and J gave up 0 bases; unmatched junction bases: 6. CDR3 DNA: TGTGCCAGCTCACAAGGGACAGCCGCTAGCAATCAGCCCCAGCATTTT. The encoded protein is CASSQGTAASNQPQHF.

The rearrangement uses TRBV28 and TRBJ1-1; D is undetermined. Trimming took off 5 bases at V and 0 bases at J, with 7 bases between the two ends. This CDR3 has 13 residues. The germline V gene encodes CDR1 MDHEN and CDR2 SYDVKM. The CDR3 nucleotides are TGTGCCAGCAGTCTCTATGTGAACACTGAAGCTTTCTTT. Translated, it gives CASSLYVNTEAFF.

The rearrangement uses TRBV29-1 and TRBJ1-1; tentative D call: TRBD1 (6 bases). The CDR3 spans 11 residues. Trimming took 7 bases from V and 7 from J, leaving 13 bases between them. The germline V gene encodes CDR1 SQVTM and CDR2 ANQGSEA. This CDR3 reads CSALQGHEAFF. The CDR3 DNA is TGCAGCGCCCTACAGGGTCATGAAGCTTTCTTT.

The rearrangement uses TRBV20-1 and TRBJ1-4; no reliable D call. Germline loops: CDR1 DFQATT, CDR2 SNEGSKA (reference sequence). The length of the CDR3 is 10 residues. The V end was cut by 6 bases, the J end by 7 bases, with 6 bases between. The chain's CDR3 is CSAAGEKLFF. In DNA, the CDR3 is TGCAGTGCCGCGGGTGAAAAACTGTTTTTT.

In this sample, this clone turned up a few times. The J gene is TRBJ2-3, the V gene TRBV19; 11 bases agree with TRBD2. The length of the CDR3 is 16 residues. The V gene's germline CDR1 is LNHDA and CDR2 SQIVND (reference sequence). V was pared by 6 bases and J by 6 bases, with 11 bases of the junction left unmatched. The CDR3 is CASSGLAGGPQDTQYF. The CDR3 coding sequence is TGTGCCAGTAGCGGGTTAGCGGGAGGGCCACAGGATACGCAGTATTTT.

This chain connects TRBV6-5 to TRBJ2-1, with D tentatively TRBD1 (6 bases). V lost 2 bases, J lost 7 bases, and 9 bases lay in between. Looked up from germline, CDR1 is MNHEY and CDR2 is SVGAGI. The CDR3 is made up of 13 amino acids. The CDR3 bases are TGTGCCAGCAGTTACGCCAGGGGAAATGAGCAGTTCTTC. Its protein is CASSYARGNEQFF.

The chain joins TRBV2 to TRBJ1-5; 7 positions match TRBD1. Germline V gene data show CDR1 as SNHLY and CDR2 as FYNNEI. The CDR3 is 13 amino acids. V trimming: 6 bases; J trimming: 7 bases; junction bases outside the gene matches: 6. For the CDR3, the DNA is TGTGCCAGCAGATGGGACAGCAGGCAGCCCCAGCATTTT. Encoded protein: CASRWDSRQPQHF. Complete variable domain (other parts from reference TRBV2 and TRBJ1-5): EPEVTQTPSHQVTQMGQEVILRCVPISNHLYFYWYRQILGQKVEFLVSFYNNEISEKSEIFDDQFSVERPDGSNFTLKIRSTKLEDSAMYFCASRWDSRQPQHFGDGTRLSIL.

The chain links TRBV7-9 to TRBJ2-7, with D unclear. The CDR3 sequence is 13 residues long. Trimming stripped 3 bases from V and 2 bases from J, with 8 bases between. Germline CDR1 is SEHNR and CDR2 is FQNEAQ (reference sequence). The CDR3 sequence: CASSFWPPYEQYF. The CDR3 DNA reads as TGTGCCAGCAGCTTTTGGCCTCCCTACGAGCAGTACTTC.

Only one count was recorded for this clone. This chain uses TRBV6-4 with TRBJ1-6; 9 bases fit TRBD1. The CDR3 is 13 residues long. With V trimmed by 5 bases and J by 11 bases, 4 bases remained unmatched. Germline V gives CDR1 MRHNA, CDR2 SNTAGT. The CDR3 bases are TGTGCCAGCAGTTCCGGACAGGGGACACCCCTCCACTTT. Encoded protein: CASSSGQGTPLHF.

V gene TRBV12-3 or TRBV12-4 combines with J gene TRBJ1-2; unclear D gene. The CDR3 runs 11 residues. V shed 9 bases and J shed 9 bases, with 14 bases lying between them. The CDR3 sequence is CASAGEVRYTF. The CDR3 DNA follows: TGTGCCAGTGCGGGCGAGGTTCGCTACACCTTC.

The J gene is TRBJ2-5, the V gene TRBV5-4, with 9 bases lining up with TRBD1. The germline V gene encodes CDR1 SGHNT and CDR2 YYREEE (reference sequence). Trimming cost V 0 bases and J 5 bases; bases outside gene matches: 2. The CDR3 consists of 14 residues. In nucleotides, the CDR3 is TGTGCCAGCAGCTTGGCGGGGACAGGGGAGACCCAGTACTTC. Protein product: CASSLAGTGETQYF.

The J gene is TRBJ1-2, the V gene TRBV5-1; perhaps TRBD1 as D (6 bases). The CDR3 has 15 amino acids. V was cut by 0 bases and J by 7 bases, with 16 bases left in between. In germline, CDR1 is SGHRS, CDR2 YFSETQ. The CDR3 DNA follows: TGCGCCAGCAGCTTGGCCCCAGGGGACCGTGGTGGCTACACCTTC. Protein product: CASSLAPGDRGGYTF.

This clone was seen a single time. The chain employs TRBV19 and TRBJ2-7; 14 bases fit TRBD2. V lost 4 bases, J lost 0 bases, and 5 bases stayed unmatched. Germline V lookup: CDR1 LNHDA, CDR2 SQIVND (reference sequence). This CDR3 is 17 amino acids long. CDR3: CASSKGGLAGDSYEQYF. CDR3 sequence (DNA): TGTGCCAGTAGTAAGGGGGGACTAGCGGGAGACTCCTACGAGCAGTACTTC.

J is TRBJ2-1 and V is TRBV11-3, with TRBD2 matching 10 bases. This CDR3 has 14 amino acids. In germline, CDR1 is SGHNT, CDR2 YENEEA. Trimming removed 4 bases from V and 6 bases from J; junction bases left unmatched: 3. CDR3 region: CASSSRLAGNEQFF. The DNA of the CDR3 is TGTGCCAGCAGCTCTCGACTAGCGGGCAATGAGCAGTTCTTC.

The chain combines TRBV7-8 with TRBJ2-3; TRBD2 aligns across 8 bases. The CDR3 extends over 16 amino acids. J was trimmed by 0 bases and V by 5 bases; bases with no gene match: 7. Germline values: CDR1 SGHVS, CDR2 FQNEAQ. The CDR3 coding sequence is TGTGCCAGCAGCCTTAGACTAGCGACTAGCACAGATACGCAGTATTTT. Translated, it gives CASSLRLATSTDTQYF.

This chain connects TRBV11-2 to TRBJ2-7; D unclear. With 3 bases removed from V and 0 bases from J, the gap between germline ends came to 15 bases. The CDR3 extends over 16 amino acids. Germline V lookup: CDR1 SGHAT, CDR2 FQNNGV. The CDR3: CASSLVVSPASYEQYF. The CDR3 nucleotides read TGTGCCAGCAGCTTGGTGGTTAGTCCCGCCTCCTACGAGCAGTACTTC.

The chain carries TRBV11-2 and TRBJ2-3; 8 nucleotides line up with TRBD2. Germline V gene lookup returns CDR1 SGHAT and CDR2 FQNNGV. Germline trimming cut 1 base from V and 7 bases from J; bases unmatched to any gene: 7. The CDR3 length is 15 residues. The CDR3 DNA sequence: TGTGCCAGCAGCTTAGGTGGCGGGGGGTCAAATACGCAGTATTTT. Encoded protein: CASSLGGGGSNTQYF.

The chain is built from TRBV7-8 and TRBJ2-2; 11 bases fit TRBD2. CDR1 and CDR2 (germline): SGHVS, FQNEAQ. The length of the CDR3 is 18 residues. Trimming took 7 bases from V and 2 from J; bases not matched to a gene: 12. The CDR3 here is CASTPSSGRAYNTGELFF. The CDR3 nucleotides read TGTGCCAGCACTCCCAGTAGCGGGAGGGCGTATAACACCGGGGAGCTGTTTTTT.

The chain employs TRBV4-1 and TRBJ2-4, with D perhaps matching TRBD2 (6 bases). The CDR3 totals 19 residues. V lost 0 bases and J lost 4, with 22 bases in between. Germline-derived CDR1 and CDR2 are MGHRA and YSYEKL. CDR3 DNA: TGCGCCAGCAGCCAAGATAATTTACGTGGAGCGGGCGATAAAAACATTCAGTACTTC. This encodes CASSQDNLRGAGDKNIQYF.

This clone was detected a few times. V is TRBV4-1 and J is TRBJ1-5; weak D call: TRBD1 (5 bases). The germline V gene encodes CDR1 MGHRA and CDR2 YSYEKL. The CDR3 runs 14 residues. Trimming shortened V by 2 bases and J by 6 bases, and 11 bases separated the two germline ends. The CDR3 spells CASSQRGGVQPQHF. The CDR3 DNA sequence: TGCGCCAGCAGCCAAAGGGGTGGGGTTCAGCCCCAGCATTTT.

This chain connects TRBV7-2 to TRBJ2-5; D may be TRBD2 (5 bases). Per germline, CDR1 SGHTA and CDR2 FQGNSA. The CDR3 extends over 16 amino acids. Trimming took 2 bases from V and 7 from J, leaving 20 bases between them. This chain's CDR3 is CASSLSQISSGGTQYF. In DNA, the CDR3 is TGTGCCAGCAGCTTAAGCCAGATCTCTTCCGGAGGGACCCAGTACTTC.

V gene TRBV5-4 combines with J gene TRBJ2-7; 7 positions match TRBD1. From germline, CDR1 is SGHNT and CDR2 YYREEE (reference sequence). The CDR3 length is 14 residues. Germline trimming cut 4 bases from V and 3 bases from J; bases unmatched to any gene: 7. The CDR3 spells CASSLRDSNYEQYF. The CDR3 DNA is TGTGCCAGCAGCCTTCGGGACAGCAACTACGAGCAGTACTTC.

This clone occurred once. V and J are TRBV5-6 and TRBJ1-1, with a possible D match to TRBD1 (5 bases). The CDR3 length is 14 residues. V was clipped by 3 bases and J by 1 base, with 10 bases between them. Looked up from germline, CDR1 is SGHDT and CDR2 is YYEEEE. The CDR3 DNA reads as TGTGCCAGCAGCTCCTACAGGAAGAACACTGAAGCTTTCTTT. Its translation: CASSSYRKNTEAFF.

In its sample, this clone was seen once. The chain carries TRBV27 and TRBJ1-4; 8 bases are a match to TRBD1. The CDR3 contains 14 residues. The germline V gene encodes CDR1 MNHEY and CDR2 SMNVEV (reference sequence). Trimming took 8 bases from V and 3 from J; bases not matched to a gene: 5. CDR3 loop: CASGDRGPNEKLFF. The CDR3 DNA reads TGTGCCAGCGGAGACAGGGGACCTAATGAAAAACTGTTTTTT.